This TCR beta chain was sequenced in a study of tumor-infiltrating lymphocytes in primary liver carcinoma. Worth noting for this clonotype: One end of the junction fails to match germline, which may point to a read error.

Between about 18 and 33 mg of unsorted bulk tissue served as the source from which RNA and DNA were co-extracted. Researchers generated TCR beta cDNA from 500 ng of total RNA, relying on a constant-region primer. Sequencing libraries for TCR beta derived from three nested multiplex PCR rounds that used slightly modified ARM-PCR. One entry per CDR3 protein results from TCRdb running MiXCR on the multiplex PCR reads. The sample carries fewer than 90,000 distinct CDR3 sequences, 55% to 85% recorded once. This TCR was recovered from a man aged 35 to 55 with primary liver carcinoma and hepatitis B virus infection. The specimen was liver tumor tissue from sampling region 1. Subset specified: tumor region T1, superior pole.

CDR3 loop: CVSSLAAGDQYF. In DNA form, the CDR3 reads TGTGTCAGCAGTTTAGCCGCGGGCGACCAGTACTTC. This chain links TRBV12-3 or TRBV12-4 with TRBJ2-7; a weak D match, TRBD2 (5 bases). The CDR3 is 12 amino acids.